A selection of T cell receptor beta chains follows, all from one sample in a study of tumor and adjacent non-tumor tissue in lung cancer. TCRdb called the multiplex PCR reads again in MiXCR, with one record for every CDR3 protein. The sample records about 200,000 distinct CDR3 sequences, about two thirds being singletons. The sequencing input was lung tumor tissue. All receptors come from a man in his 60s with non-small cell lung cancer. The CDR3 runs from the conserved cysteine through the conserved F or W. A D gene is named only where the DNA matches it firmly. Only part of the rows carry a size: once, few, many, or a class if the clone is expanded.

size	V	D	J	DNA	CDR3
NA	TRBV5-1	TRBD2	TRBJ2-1	TGCGCCAGCAGCCCCGAAGTACTAGCGAGTCTCAATGAGCAGTTCTTC	CASSPEVLASLNEQFF
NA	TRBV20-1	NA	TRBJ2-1	TGCAGTGCTAGAGATCAGGGCGGGTACAATGAGCAGCTCTTC	CSARDQGGYNEQLF
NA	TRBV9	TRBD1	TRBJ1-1	TGTGCCAGCAGCGTAGGACAGGGAGGCTGGGAAACTTTCTTT	CASSVGQGGWETFF
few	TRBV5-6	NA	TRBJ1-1	TGTGCCAGCAGCCAAAAAAACCGGTCACCTGAAGCTTTCTTT	CASSQKNRSPEAFF
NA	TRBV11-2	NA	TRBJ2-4	TGTGCCAGCAGCTTAGATCGAGGGACGGGATGGGCCGAAAACATTCAGTACTTC	CASSLDRGTGWAENIQYF
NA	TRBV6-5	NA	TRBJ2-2	TGTGGCAGCAGTTACCGGGCAGCCTACACCGGGGAACTGTTTTTT	CGSSYRAAYTGELFF
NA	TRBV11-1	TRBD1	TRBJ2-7	TGCGCCAGCAGCACGGACAGGGGTGGAGAGCTGTACTTC	CASSTDRGGELYF
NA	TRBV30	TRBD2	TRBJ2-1	TGTGCCTGGGCCCAGGGACTAGCGGGAGTTAATGAGCAGTTCTTC	CAWAQGLAGVNEQFF
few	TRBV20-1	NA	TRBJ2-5	TGCAGTGCTAGAGATTCCCTCACAGGACGCGAGGAGACCCAGTACTTC	CSARDSLTGREETQYF
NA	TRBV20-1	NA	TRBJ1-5	TGCAGTGCTAGGCGAGATAACAATCAGCCCCAGCATTTT	CSARRDNNQPQHF
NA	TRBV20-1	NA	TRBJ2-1	TGCAGTGTTAGCCTGACAGGAGGTGAGCAGTTCTTC	CSVSLTGGEQFF
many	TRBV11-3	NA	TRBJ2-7	TGTGCCAGCAGCTTGGACGGCTACGAGCAGTACTTC	CASSLDGYEQYF
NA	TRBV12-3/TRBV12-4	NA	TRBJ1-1	TGTGCCAGCAGACAGGAGAACACTGAAGCTTTCTTT	CASRQENTEAFF
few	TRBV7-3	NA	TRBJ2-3	TGTGCCAGCAGCTCGGGACTGACGGGAGATACGCAGTATTTT	CASSSGLTGDTQYF
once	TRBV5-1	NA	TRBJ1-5	TGCGCCAGCAGTTTGTGGCAGAGGGATCAGCCCCAGCATTTT	CASSLWQRDQPQHF
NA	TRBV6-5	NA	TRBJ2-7	TGTGTCAGCAGTTACTCTTCCGGGGGGCCGAGGGAGCAGTACTTC	CVSSYSSGGPREQYF
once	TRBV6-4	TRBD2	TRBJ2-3	TGTGCCAGCAGTGAGTCTAGCGGGAGCGCAGATACGCAGTATTTT	CASSESSGSADTQYF
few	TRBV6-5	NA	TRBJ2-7	TGTGCCAGCAGTTCCCCGGGACTTCCGTGGCAGTACTTC	CASSSPGLPWQYF
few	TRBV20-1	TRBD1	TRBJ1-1	TGCATGGGAGGGACAGGGCCCACTGAAGTTTTCTTT	CMGGTGPTEVFF
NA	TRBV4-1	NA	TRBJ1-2	TGCGCCAGCAGACAATACGGATCTAACTATGGCTACACCTTC	CASRQYGSNYGYTF
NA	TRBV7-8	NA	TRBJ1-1	TGTGCCAGCAGGGACTTATACACTGAAGCTTTCTTT	CASRDLYTEAFF
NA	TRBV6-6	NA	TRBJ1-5	TGTCCCGTTGTGGCAGGAAATCAGCCCCAGCATTTT	CPVVAGNQPQHF
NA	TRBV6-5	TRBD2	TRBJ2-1	TGTGCCAACAGTTCCACCTGGGGACTACATATTGGGGGGGATGAGCAGTTCTTC	CANSSTWGLHIGGDEQFF
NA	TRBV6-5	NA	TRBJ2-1	TGTGCCAGCTGTTACGGCGGGATGGCCAGTAATGAGCAGTTCTTC	CASCYGGMASNEQFF
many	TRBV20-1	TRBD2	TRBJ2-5	TGCAGTGCTAGAGATCTTACTAGCGGGGGCCGTACTAAAGAGACCCAGTACTTC	CSARDLTSGGRTKETQYF
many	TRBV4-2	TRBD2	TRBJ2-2	TGTGCCAGCAGCAAGGGGCACAGCGGGAGTTCCACCGGGGAGCTGTTTTTT	CASSKGHSGSSTGELFF
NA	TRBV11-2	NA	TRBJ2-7	TGTGCCAGCAGCTTAGTCTGCACCTCCTACAAGCAGTACTTC	CASSLVCTSYKQYF
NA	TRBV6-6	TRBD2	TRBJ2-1	TGTGCCAGACTAGCGGGAGGTATCAATGAGCAGTTCTTC	CARLAGGINEQFF
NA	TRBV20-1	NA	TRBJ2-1	TGCAGTGCTCCGAAGGGACCCAATGAGCACTTCTTC	CSAPKGPNEHFF
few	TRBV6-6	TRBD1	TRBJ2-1	TGTGCCAGTTCCCAATTCTCAGGGGGCGCGATAAATGAGCAGTTCTTC	CASSQFSGGAINEQFF
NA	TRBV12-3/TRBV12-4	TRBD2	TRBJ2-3	TGTGCCAGCAGTCGGGGGAGCGGGAGAGTCACGGGGCCATATTTT	CASSRGSGRVTGPYF